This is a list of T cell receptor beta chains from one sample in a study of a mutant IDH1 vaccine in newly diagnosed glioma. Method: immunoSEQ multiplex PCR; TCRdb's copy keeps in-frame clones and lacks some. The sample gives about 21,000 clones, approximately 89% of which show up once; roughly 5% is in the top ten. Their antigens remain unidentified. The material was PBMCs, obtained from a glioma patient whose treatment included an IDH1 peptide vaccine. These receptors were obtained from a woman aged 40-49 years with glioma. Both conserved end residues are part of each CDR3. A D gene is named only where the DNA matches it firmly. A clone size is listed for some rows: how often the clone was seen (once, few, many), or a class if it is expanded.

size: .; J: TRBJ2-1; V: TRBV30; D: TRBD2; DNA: TGTGCCTGGAGTGTGGGACTAGCGTCCAATGAGCAGTTCTTC; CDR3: CAWSVGLASNEQFF
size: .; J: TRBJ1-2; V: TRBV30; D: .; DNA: TGTGCCTGGAGTACCCAGGTTACGGACTATGGCTACACCTTC; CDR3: CAWSTQVTDYGYTF
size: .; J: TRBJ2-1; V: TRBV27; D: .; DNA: TGTGCCAGCAGTTTAAAGGAAGCCTACAATGAGCAGTTCTTC; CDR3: CASSLKEAYNEQFF
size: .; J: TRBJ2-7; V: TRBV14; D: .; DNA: TGTGCCAGCAGCCAATTGGCGGCCCGCTCCTACGAGCAGTACTTC; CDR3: CASSQLAARSYEQYF
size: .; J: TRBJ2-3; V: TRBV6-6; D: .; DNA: TGTGCCAGCAGTTACTCTGGCGGATCTAGCACAGATACGCAGTATTTT; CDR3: CASSYSGGSSTDTQYF
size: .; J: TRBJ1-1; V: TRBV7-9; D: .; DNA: TGTGCCAGCAGCCCCTGGTCCAGCACTGAAGCTTTCTTT; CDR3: CASSPWSSTEAFF
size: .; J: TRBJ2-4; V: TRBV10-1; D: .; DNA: TGCGCCAGCAGTGAGTCGGGTAGAGCAAACATTCAGTACTTC; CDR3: CASSESGRANIQYF
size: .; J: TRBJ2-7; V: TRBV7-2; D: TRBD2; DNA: TGTGCCAGCAGCGTAGCGGGCCTATCATTACCGTACGAGCAGTACTTC; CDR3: CASSVAGLSLPYEQYF
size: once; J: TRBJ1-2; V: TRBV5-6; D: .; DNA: TGTGCCAGCAGCTCATCTGACAGAAACTATGGCTACACCTTC; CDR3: CASSSSDRNYGYTF
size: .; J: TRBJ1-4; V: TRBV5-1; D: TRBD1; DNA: TGCGCCAGCAGTCCGGACAGGGGTTACGAAAAACTGTTTTTT; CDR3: CASSPDRGYEKLFF
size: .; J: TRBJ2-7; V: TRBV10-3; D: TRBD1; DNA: TGTGCCATCAGAGCCACCTCGGGACAGACGTACGAGCAGTACTTC; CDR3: CAIRATSGQTYEQYF
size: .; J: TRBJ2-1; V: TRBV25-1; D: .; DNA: TGTGCCAGCAGTGAATATGAGGGAGATGGGGGCCACAATGAGCAGTTCTTC; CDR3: CASSEYEGDGGHNEQFF
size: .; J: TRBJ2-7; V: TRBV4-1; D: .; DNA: TGCGCCAGCAGCCATGAGGAGGGGACCTCTGCGCCCTACGAGCAGTACTTC; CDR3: CASSHEEGTSAPYEQYF
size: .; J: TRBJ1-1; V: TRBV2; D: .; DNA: TGTGCCAGCAGTGAAGAGGGGAACACTGAAGCTTTCTTT; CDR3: CASSEEGNTEAFF
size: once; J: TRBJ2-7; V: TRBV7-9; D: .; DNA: TGTGCCAGCAGCTCTCCCGAGACCGAGCAGTACTTC; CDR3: CASSSPETEQYF
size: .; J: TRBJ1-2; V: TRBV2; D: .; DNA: TGTGCCAGCAGTGATTTTAAGGAGAGAGGGACCTTC; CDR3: CASSDFKERGTF
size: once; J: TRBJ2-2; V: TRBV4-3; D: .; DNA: TGCGCCAGCAGATATCTTGGAACAGGGCTCGGGAGGACCGGGGAGCTGTTTTTT; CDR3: CASRYLGTGLGRTGELFF
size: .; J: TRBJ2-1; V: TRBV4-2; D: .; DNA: TGTGCCAGCAGCCAGATAAACAATGAGCAGTTCTTC; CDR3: CASSQINNEQFF
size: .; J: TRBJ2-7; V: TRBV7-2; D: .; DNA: TGTGCCAGCAGCCTAAGGCGGTCAGGCAAATACTACGAGCAGTACTTC; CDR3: CASSLRRSGKYYEQYF
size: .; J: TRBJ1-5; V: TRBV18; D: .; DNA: TGTGCCAGCTCACTCGGACAACATAGCAATCAGCCCCAGCATTTT; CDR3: CASSLGQHSNQPQHF
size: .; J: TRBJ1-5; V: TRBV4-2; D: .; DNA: TGTGCCAGCAGCCAAAACAGCAATCAGCCCCAGCATTTT; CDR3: CASSQNSNQPQHF
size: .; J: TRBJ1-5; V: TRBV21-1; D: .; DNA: TGTGCCAGCAGCCGGGTGGGCAATCAGCCCCAGCATTTT; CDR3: CASSRVGNQPQHF
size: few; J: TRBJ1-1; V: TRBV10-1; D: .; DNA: TGCGCCAGAAGACGGAGGAACACTGAAGCTTTCTTT; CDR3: CARRRRNTEAFF
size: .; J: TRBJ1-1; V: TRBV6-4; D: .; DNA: TGTGCCAGCCGGACGGACGGAGGTCAGACTGAAGCTTTCTTT; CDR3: CASRTDGGQTEAFF
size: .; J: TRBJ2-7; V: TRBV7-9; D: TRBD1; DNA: TGTGCCAGCAGCCCATCCGGGACAGGGGGCTGGGAGCAGTACTTC; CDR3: CASSPSGTGGWEQYF
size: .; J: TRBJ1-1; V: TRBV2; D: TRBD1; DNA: TGTGCCAGCAGTGAATCAATACAGAGACAGGGAAGAAGTGCTTTCTTT; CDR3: CASSESIQRQGRSAFF
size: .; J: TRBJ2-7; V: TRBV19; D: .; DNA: TGTGCCAGTAGCCGGGGCGAGACCTACGAGCAGTACTTC; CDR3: CASSRGETYEQYF
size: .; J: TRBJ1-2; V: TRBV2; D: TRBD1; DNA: TGTGCCAGCAGACTATCATCCGGGACAGGGGTTGGCTACACCTTC; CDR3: CASRLSSGTGVGYTF
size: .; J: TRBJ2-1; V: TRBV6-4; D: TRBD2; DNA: TGTGCCAGCAGTGCCCTTAACGGACTAGGGGTCGATGAGCAGTTCTTC; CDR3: CASSALNGLGVDEQFF
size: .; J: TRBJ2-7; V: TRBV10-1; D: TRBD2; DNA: TGCGCCAGCAGTCGGACTAGCGGGACTCCACGCGAGCAGTACTTC; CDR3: CASSRTSGTPREQYF
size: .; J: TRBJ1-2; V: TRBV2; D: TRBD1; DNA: TGTGCCAGCAGTGACCTCGGACAGGGCCGCTACACCTTC; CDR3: CASSDLGQGRYTF
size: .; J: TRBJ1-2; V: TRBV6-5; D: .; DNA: TGTGCCAGCAGTTACCCTATACAGGGCGGCTATGGCTACACCTTC; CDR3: CASSYPIQGGYGYTF
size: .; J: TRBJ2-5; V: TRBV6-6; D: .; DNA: TGTGCCAGCAGGAGATTGGAGACCCAGTACTTC; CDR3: CASRRLETQYF
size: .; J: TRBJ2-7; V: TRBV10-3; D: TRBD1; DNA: TGTGCCATCAGAGGGGACAGTGAAGCCTACGAGCAGTACTTC; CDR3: CAIRGDSEAYEQYF
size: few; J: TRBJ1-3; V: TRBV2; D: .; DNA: TGTGCCAGCAGCAACTTGGGGATCTCTGGAAACACCATATATTTT; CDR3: CASSNLGISGNTIYF
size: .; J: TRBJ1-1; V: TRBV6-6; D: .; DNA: TGTGCCAGCAGTGACCTCAGCCATCCGGTCACTGAAGCTTTCTTT; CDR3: CASSDLSHPVTEAFF
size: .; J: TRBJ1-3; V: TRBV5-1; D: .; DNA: TGCGCCAGCAGCTCCACACAACAGTTCTCTGGAAACACCATATATTTT; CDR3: CASSSTQQFSGNTIYF
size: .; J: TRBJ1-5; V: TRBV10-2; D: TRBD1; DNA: TGCGCCAGCAGTGACCGCAGCGGGACAGCCTCCAATCAGCCCCAGCATTTT; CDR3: CASSDRSGTASNQPQHF
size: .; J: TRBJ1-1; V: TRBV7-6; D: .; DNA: TGTGCCAGCAGCTTCAGCCCGACAGCTCTGAACACTGAAGCTTTCTTT; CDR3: CASSFSPTALNTEAFF
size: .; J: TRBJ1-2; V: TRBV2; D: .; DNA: TGTGCCAGCAGTGAGGGCACAGCGCTAAACTATGGCTACACCTTC; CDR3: CASSEGTALNYGYTF
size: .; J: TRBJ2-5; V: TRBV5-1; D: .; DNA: TGCGCCAGCAGCTTGGGGGCAGGGGACGCCCGAGAGACCCAGTACTTC; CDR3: CASSLGAGDARETQYF
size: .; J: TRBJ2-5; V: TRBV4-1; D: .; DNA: TGCGCCAGCAGCCATCAGTTTGACAGAAAAGAGACCCAGTACTTC; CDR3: CASSHQFDRKETQYF
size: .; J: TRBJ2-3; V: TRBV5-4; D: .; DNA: TGTGCCAGCAGCCCCCCCAGGGTTGGTACAGATACGCAGTATTTT; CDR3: CASSPPRVGTDTQYF
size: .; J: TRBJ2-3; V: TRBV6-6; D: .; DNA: TGTGCCAGCAGTTACCCCCGCGAGTTGAGCACAGATACGCAGTATTTT; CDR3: CASSYPRELSTDTQYF
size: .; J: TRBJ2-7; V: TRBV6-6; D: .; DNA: TGTGCCAGCAGTACCGACAGCCCCTACGAGCAGTACTTC; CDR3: CASSTDSPYEQYF
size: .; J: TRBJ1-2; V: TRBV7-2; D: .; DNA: TGTGCCAGCAGTTCCGACACCTATGGCTACACCTTC; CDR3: CASSSDTYGYTF
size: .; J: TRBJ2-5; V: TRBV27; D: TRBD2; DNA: TGTGCCAGCAGTTTAGTAGAGACTAGCCCTGAGACCCAGTACTTC; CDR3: CASSLVETSPETQYF
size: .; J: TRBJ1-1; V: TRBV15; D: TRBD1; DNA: TGTGCCACCAGCAGGATCGGGACAGCAAACACTGAAGCTTTCTTT; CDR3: CATSRIGTANTEAFF
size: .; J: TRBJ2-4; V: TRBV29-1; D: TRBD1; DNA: TGCAGCGTTGAGCGACAGGGGGGAAACATTCAGTACTTC; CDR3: CSVERQGGNIQYF
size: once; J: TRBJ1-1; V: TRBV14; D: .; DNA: TGTGCCAGCAGCCAAGATTTCGCAGGGGTCGCTGAAGCTTTCTTT; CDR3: CASSQDFAGVAEAFF
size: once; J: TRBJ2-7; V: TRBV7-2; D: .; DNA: TGTGCCAGCAGCCCCAGGGTGCGGGGCTACGAGCAGTACTTC; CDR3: CASSPRVRGYEQYF
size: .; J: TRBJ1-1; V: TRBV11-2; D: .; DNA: TGTGCCAGCAGCTTAGAACCGGGGACTGAAGCTTTCTTT; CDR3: CASSLEPGTEAFF
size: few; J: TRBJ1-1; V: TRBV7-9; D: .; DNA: TGTGCCAGCAGCAAAGCGACAGGCGCCGTAAACACTGAAGCTTTCTTT; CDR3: CASSKATGAVNTEAFF
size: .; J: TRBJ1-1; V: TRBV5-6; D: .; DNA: TGTGCCAGCAGGTTAGGCCCGAACACTGAAGCTTTCTTT; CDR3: CASRLGPNTEAFF
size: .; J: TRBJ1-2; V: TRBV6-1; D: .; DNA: TGTGCCATCCTTAGAACCAATACTAACTATGGCTACACCTTC; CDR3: CAILRTNTNYGYTF